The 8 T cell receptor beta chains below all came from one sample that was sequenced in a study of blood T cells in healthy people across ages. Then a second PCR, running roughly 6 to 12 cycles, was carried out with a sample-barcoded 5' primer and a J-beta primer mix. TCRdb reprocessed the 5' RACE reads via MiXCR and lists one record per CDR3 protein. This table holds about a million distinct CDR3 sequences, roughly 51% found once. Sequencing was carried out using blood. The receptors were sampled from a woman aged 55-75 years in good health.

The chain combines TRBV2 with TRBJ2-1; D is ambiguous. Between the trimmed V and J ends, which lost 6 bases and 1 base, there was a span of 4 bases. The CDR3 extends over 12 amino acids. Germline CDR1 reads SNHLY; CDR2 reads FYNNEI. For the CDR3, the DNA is TGTGCCAGCAGGAGGTCCTACAATGAGCAGTTCTTC. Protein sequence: CASRRSYNEQFF.

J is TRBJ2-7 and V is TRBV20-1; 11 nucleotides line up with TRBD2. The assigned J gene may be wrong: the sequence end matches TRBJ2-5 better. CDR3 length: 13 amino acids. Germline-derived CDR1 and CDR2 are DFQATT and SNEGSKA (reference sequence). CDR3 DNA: TGCAGTGCTGTAGCGGGAGGGGGAGAGACCCAGTACTTC. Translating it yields CSAVAGGGETQYF.

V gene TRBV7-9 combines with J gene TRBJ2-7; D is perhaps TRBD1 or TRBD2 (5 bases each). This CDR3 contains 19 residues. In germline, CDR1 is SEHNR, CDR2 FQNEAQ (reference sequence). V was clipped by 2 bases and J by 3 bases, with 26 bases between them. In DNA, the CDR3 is TGTGCCAGCAGCTTATATGGTTTTGGGGCAGACTATAAAAACTACGAGCAGTACTTC. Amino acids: CASSLYGFGADYKNYEQYF.

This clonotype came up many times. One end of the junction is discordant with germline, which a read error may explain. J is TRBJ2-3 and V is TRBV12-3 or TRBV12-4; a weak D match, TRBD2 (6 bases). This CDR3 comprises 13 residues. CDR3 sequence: CASSLAGTDTQYF. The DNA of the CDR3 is TGTGCCAGCAGCTTAGCGGGCACAGATACGCAGTATTTT.

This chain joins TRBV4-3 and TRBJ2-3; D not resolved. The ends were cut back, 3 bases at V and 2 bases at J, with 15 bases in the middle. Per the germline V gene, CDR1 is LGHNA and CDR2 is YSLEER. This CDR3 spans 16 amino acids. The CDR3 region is CASSQAAGYYTDTQYF. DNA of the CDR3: TGCGCCAGCAGCCAGGCGGCAGGCTATTACACAGATACGCAGTATTTT.

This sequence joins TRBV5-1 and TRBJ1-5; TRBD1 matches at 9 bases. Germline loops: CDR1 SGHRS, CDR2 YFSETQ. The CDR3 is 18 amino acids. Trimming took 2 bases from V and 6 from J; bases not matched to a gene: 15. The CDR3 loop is CASSLTRDRVVTRQPQHF. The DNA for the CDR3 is TGCGCCAGCAGCTTAACCCGGGACAGGGTAGTAACGCGTCAGCCCCAGCATTTT.

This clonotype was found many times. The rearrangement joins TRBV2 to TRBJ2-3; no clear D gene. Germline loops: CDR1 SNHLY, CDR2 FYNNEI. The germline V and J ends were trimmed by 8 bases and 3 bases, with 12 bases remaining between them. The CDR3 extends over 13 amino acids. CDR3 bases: TGTGCCAGCGGTGGGGTCGGAACAGATACGCAGTATTTT. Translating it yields CASGGVGTDTQYF. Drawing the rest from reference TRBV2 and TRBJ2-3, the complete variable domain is EPEVTQTPSHQVTQMGQEVILRCVPISNHLYFYWYRQILGQKVEFLVSFYNNEISEKSEIFDDQFSVERPDGSNFTLKIRSTKLEDSAMYFCASGGVGTDTQYFGPGTRLTVL.

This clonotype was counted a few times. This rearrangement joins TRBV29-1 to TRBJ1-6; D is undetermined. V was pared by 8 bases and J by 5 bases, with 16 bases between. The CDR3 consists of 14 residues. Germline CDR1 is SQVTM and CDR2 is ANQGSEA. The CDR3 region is CSPPATRNNSPLHF. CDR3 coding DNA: TGCAGCCCCCCCGCGACAAGGAATAATTCACCCCTCCACTTT.